This T cell receptor beta chain was captured in a study of blood T cell repertoires in COVID-19. Libraries were prepared by immunoSEQ multiplex PCR; TCRdb keeps only in-frame clonotypes and omits some of them. The sample consists of about 270,000 clones, over 80% of them appearing once. Donors were grouped by their self-reported clinical history. This CDR3 contains 15 residues. V gave up 1 base and J gave up 8 bases; unmatched junction bases: 5. From germline, CDR1 is LGHDT and CDR2 YNNKEL (reference sequence). This chain connects TRBV3-1 (or the pseudogene TRBV3-2) to TRBJ1-4, with 9 bases identical to TRBD1. This clonotype was sampled from a woman in her thirties with acute COVID-19. Material: PBMCs or T cells enriched from blood (not recorded which). For the CDR3, the DNA is TGTGCCAGCAGCCAAGGGGGACAGGGAGGCGAAAAACTGTTTTTT. Translating gives CASSQGGQGGEKLFF.